This TCR beta chain was observed in a study of cytomegalovirus exposure and HLA in healthy donors. 13 Jbeta primers and 60 Vbeta primers were used for the PCR. The method was immunoSEQ multiplex PCR; TCRdb's version includes in-frame clones alone and lacks a portion of them. The data hold about 130,000 clones, with more than 65% observed a single time. Looked up from germline, CDR1 is LNHDA and CDR2 is SQIVND (reference sequence). Trimming removed 4 bases at V and 8 bases at J, with 18 bases between. This CDR3 is 15 amino acids long. The sequence was collected from a woman aged 60-75 years in good health and CMV-seropositive. Input material: PBMCs. The chain joins TRBV19 to TRBJ2-1; possible D gene TRBD2, 6 bases. The CDR3 spells CASSTPARGGDEQFF. In nucleotides, the CDR3 is TGTGCCAGTAGTACACCCGCAAGGGGCGGGGATGAGCAGTTCTTC.